Listed below are T cell receptor beta chains from one sample, sequenced in a study of blood T cell repertoires in COVID-19. Sequencing was performed with immunoSEQ multiplex PCR; in TCRdb, only in-frame clones are kept and a portion is missing. This table holds some 250,000 clones, roughly 90% found once. Sequencing was performed on peripheral blood. All receptors derive from a woman under 40 with COVID-19, enrolled during active disease. The CDR3 runs from the conserved cysteine through the conserved F or W. D genes are given only for firm matches. Some rows have no size entry. The others give once, few or many, or a class for an expanded clone.

j_gene: TRBJ1-1
len: 11
abundance: NA
v_gene: TRBV30
d_gene: TRBD1
CDR3aa: CAWRGQGGAFF
CDR3nt: TGTGCCTGGAGGGGACAGGGGGGAGCTTTCTTT

j_gene: TRBJ2-7
len: 16
abundance: NA
v_gene: TRBV4-1
d_gene: TRBD2
CDR3aa: CASSPLSQRGSYEQYF
CDR3nt: TGCGCCAGCAGCCCCCTCTCTCAGCGGGGATCCTACGAGCAGTACTTC

j_gene: TRBJ2-1
len: 13
abundance: NA
v_gene: TRBV7-9
d_gene: TRBD2
CDR3aa: CASASGGTDEQFF
CDR3nt: TGTGCCAGTGCTAGCGGGGGCACAGATGAGCAGTTCTTC

j_gene: TRBJ1-1
len: 11
abundance: NA
v_gene: TRBV29-1
d_gene: NA
CDR3aa: CSVAEGPEAFF
CDR3nt: TGCAGCGTTGCGGAGGGCCCTGAAGCTTTCTTT

j_gene: TRBJ1-6
len: 14
abundance: NA
v_gene: TRBV6-5
d_gene: TRBD1
CDR3aa: CASSSQGDGSPLHF
CDR3nt: TGTGCCAGCAGTTCCCAGGGGGACGGTTCACCCCTCCACTTT

j_gene: TRBJ2-2
len: 14
abundance: NA
v_gene: TRBV5-8
d_gene: NA
CDR3aa: CASSLWEYTGELFF
CDR3nt: TGTGCCAGCAGCTTGTGGGAGTACACCGGGGAGCTGTTTTTT

j_gene: TRBJ1-1
len: 13
abundance: NA
v_gene: TRBV10-1
d_gene: NA
CDR3aa: CASKRGLWTEAFF
CDR3nt: TGCGCCAGCAAACGGGGTCTATGGACTGAAGCTTTCTTT

j_gene: TRBJ2-5
len: 15
abundance: once
v_gene: TRBV18
d_gene: TRBD1
CDR3aa: CASSRRDSGEETQYF
CDR3nt: TGTGCCAGCTCACGTCGGGACAGTGGGGAAGAGACCCAGTACTTC

j_gene: TRBJ1-5
len: 13
abundance: NA
v_gene: TRBV19
d_gene: NA
CDR3aa: CASTVDKYQPQHF
CDR3nt: TGTGCCAGTACCGTGGACAAGTATCAGCCCCAGCATTTT

j_gene: TRBJ2-7
len: 13
abundance: NA
v_gene: TRBV6-5
d_gene: NA
CDR3aa: CASSPVGPYEQYF
CDR3nt: TGTGCCAGCAGTCCGGTTGGGCCCTACGAGCAGTACTTC

j_gene: TRBJ1-6
len: 16
abundance: NA
v_gene: TRBV18
d_gene: NA
CDR3aa: CASSPTPAEVTSPLHF
CDR3nt: TGTGCCAGCTCACCCACCCCGGCAGAGGTTACCTCACCCCTCCACTTT

j_gene: TRBJ1-1
len: 13
abundance: NA
v_gene: TRBV6-5
d_gene: NA
CDR3aa: CASSYGGMTEAFF
CDR3nt: TGTGCCAGCAGTTACGGGGGGATGACTGAAGCTTTCTTT

j_gene: TRBJ1-1
len: 15
abundance: NA
v_gene: TRBV6-5
d_gene: NA
CDR3aa: CASSYTIDAETEAFF
CDR3nt: TGTGCCAGCAGTTACACCATAGACGCGGAGACTGAAGCTTTCTTT

j_gene: TRBJ1-2
len: 17
abundance: NA
v_gene: TRBV19
d_gene: TRBD1
CDR3aa: CASSIAQGAISAYGYTF
CDR3nt: TGTGCCAGTAGTATAGCCCAGGGGGCGATCTCCGCCTATGGCTACACCTTC

j_gene: TRBJ2-7
len: 15
abundance: NA
v_gene: TRBV7-9
d_gene: NA
CDR3aa: CASSGAGLSSYEQYF
CDR3nt: TGTGCCAGCAGCGGGGCGGGACTGAGCTCCTACGAGCAGTACTTC

j_gene: TRBJ2-1
len: 20
abundance: NA
v_gene: TRBV4-1
d_gene: TRBD2
CDR3aa: CASSHLQIGGTSVYYNEQFF
CDR3nt: TGCGCCAGCAGCCATCTCCAAATCGGTGGGACTAGCGTATACTACAATGAGCAGTTCTTC

j_gene: TRBJ1-5
len: 16
abundance: NA
v_gene: TRBV6-6
d_gene: TRBD1
CDR3aa: CASSSRTGSGNQPQHF
CDR3nt: TGTGCCAGCAGTTCTAGGACAGGGTCGGGCAATCAGCCCCAGCATTTT

j_gene: TRBJ1-1
len: 14
abundance: NA
v_gene: TRBV5-4
d_gene: TRBD1
CDR3aa: CASSRTGTALGAFF
CDR3nt: TGTGCCAGCAGCCGTACCGGGACAGCCCTCGGGGCTTTCTTT

j_gene: TRBJ2-3
len: 17
abundance: NA
v_gene: TRBV11-2
d_gene: NA
CDR3aa: CASRNIRQRHSTDTQYF
CDR3nt: TGTGCCAGCAGGAACATCAGACAGAGACATAGCACAGATACGCAGTATTTT

j_gene: TRBJ1-1
len: 15
abundance: once
v_gene: TRBV5-1
d_gene: NA
CDR3aa: CASSSTAGFGTEAFF
CDR3nt: TGCGCCAGCAGCTCGACCGCAGGGTTCGGCACTGAAGCTTTCTTT

j_gene: TRBJ2-5
len: 16
abundance: NA
v_gene: TRBV11-2
d_gene: NA
CDR3aa: CASSPLSPDWSETQYF
CDR3nt: TGTGCCAGCAGCCCCCTCTCACCGGACTGGTCCGAGACCCAGTACTTC

j_gene: TRBJ1-1
len: 13
abundance: NA
v_gene: TRBV12-3/TRBV12-4
d_gene: NA
CDR3aa: CASSYLVGTEAFF
CDR3nt: TGTGCCAGCAGTTACCTAGTGGGCACTGAAGCTTTCTTT

j_gene: TRBJ1-4
len: 15
abundance: few
v_gene: TRBV7-6
d_gene: NA
CDR3aa: CASSLAGRGGEKLFF
CDR3nt: TGTGCCAGCAGCTTAGCGGGTAGGGGTGGTGAAAAACTGTTTTTT

j_gene: TRBJ2-2
len: 19
abundance: NA
v_gene: TRBV3-1/TRBV3-2
d_gene: TRBD2
CDR3aa: CASSQAGSRLAGNTGELFF
CDR3nt: TGTGCCAGCAGCCAAGCTGGTTCCAGACTAGCGGGAAACACCGGGGAGCTGTTTTTT

j_gene: TRBJ1-2
len: 15
abundance: NA
v_gene: TRBV2
d_gene: NA
CDR3aa: CASTVQGLANYGYTF
CDR3nt: TGTGCCAGCACCGTACAGGGACTAGCTAACTATGGCTACACCTTC

j_gene: TRBJ2-3
len: 15
abundance: NA
v_gene: TRBV20-1
d_gene: TRBD2
CDR3aa: CSASLPGAGDNTQYF
CDR3nt: TGCAGTGCTAGTTTACCAGGAGCGGGGGACAATACGCAGTATTTT

j_gene: TRBJ2-7
len: 15
abundance: NA
v_gene: TRBV10-3
d_gene: TRBD2
CDR3aa: CAISEYSGGTYEQYF
CDR3nt: TGTGCCATCAGTGAGTACAGCGGGGGGACCTACGAGCAGTACTTC

j_gene: TRBJ2-1
len: 14
abundance: NA
v_gene: TRBV27
d_gene: NA
CDR3aa: CASSSLPTGDEQFF
CDR3nt: TGTGCCAGCAGTTCTCTACCCACCGGAGATGAGCAGTTCTTC

j_gene: TRBJ1-2
len: 13
abundance: NA
v_gene: TRBV28
d_gene: NA
CDR3aa: CASSFDPRYGYTF
CDR3nt: TGTGCCAGCAGTTTTGATCCCAGATATGGCTACACCTTC

j_gene: TRBJ1-6
len: 11
abundance: NA
v_gene: TRBV6-6
d_gene: NA
CDR3aa: CASSQNSPLHF
CDR3nt: TGTGCCAGCAGCCAAAATTCACCCCTCCACTTT

j_gene: TRBJ2-7
len: 15
abundance: NA
v_gene: TRBV28
d_gene: NA
CDR3aa: CASSQGSGGSYEQYF
CDR3nt: TGTGCCAGCAGCCAAGGCTCGGGTGGTTCCTACGAGCAGTACTTC

j_gene: TRBJ1-4
len: 15
abundance: once
v_gene: TRBV3-1/TRBV3-2
d_gene: NA
CDR3aa: CASSPGVSPGEKLFF
CDR3nt: TGTGCCAGCAGCCCCGGGGTCTCCCCGGGGGAAAAACTGTTTTTT

j_gene: TRBJ1-1
len: 15
abundance: NA
v_gene: TRBV3-1/TRBV3-2
d_gene: TRBD1
CDR3aa: CASSQQGTGGTEAFF
CDR3nt: TGTGCCAGCAGCCAACAAGGGACAGGGGGCACTGAAGCTTTCTTT

j_gene: TRBJ2-5
len: 14
abundance: NA
v_gene: TRBV11-2
d_gene: NA
CDR3aa: CASSLGTTKETQYF
CDR3nt: TGTGCCAGCAGCTTAGGGACTACGAAAGAGACCCAGTACTTC

j_gene: TRBJ2-2
len: 15
abundance: few
v_gene: TRBV2
d_gene: TRBD2
CDR3aa: CASKGLAANTGELFF
CDR3nt: TGTGCCAGCAAAGGACTAGCGGCTAACACCGGGGAGCTGTTTTTT

j_gene: TRBJ2-3
len: 14
abundance: NA
v_gene: TRBV6-6
d_gene: TRBD1
CDR3aa: CASSGRGGLDTQYF
CDR3nt: TGTGCCAGCAGTGGGAGAGGGGGCTTGGATACGCAGTATTTT

j_gene: TRBJ1-1
len: 13
abundance: once
v_gene: TRBV11-2
d_gene: NA
CDR3aa: CASSFVFGQGAFF
CDR3nt: TGTGCCAGCAGCTTTGTGTTCGGGCAGGGAGCTTTCTTT

j_gene: TRBJ1-2
len: 13
abundance: NA
v_gene: TRBV12-3/TRBV12-4
d_gene: NA
CDR3aa: CASSLGRDYGYTF
CDR3nt: TGTGCCAGCAGTTTGGGCAGGGACTATGGCTACACCTTC

j_gene: TRBJ1-2
len: 14
abundance: once
v_gene: TRBV28
d_gene: NA
CDR3aa: CASATRGGFYGYTF
CDR3nt: TGTGCCAGCGCTACCAGAGGAGGGTTCTATGGCTACACCTTC

j_gene: TRBJ2-7
len: 13
abundance: NA
v_gene: TRBV19
d_gene: NA
CDR3aa: CASSNGQSYEQYF
CDR3nt: TGTGCCAGTAGTAACGGACAGTCCTACGAGCAGTACTTC

j_gene: TRBJ2-1
len: 12
abundance: once
v_gene: TRBV15
d_gene: TRBD2
CDR3aa: CATKGSGGEQFF
CDR3nt: TGTGCCACCAAGGGTTCGGGGGGTGAGCAGTTCTTC

j_gene: TRBJ2-7
len: 14
abundance: NA
v_gene: TRBV27
d_gene: TRBD2
CDR3aa: CASSSGLAGRLQYF
CDR3nt: TGTGCCAGCAGTTCTGGACTAGCGGGGCGTTTGCAGTACTTC

j_gene: TRBJ2-5
len: 15
abundance: NA
v_gene: TRBV9
d_gene: NA
CDR3aa: CASSVVGGSGGTQYF
CDR3nt: TGTGCCAGCAGCGTAGTTGGGGGTAGCGGAGGGACCCAGTACTTC

j_gene: TRBJ1-5
len: 13
abundance: few
v_gene: TRBV24-1
d_gene: NA
CDR3aa: CATGGNSNQPQHF
CDR3nt: TGTGCCACGGGAGGTAATAGCAATCAGCCCCAGCATTTT

j_gene: TRBJ2-1
len: 15
abundance: once
v_gene: TRBV25-1
d_gene: TRBD2
CDR3aa: CASSAIAGLGNEQFF
CDR3nt: TGTGCCAGCAGTGCCATAGCGGGGCTGGGGAATGAGCAGTTCTTC

j_gene: TRBJ1-1
len: 12
abundance: NA
v_gene: TRBV2
d_gene: TRBD1
CDR3aa: CASSDRGYEAFF
CDR3nt: TGTGCCAGCAGTGACAGGGGGTATGAAGCTTTCTTT